This T cell receptor beta chain emerged from a study of cytomegalovirus exposure and HLA in healthy donors. These donors counted as nominally healthy when sampled, but unrecorded immune exposures were likely. On this clone: Its antigen is as yet unknown.

PCR involved 60 Vbeta and 13 Jbeta primers. Sequencing used immunoSEQ multiplex PCR; TCRdb keeps in-frame clones, though not all of them. The profile shows under 150,000 clones, about 64% of them singletons. General study points: Donors were assumed by presence/absence analyses to have roughly uniform sequencing depth. It was reported that the classifier diagnosed cytomegalovirus status with high specificity and sensitivity in both the original and validation cohorts. Most CMV-associated TCR beta chains appeared HLA-restricted in a later analysis.

The sequence was obtained from a man younger than 35 in good health and CMV-seropositive. Sequencing input: PBMCs.

This CDR3 is CATSRDGPYGYTF. CDR3 DNA sequence: TGTGCCACCAGCAGAGATGGCCCCTATGGCTACACCTTC. The gene calls are TRBV15 and TRBJ1-2; D ambiguous. From germline, CDR1 is LNHNV and CDR2 YYDKDF (reference sequence). CDR3 size: 13 residues. V lost 0 bases, J lost 4 bases, and 6 bases lay in between.